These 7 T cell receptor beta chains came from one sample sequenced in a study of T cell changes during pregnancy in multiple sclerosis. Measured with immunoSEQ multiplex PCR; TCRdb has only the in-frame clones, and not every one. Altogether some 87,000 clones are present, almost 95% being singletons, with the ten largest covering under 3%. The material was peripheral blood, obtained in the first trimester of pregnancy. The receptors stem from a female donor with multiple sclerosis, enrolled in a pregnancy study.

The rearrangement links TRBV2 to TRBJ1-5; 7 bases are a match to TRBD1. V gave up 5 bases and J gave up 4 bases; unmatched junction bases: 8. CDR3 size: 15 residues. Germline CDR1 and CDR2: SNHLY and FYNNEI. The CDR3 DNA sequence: TGTGCCAGCAGTTTGACAGGGAAGGAGAATCAGCCCCAGCATTTT. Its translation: CASSLTGKENQPQHF.

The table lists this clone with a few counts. For the CDR3, the DNA is TGTGCCAGCAGCCCCCGAACTAGCGGGAGGAACACCGGGGAGCTGTTTTTT. Protein product: CASSPRTSGRNTGELFF. The chain uses TRBV11-2 and TRBJ2-2; the match to TRBD2 covers 11 bases. Germline V gives CDR1 SGHAT, CDR2 FQNNGV. This CDR3 has 17 residues. The junction had 6 bases not matched to a gene; V was cut back by 5 bases and J by 1 base.

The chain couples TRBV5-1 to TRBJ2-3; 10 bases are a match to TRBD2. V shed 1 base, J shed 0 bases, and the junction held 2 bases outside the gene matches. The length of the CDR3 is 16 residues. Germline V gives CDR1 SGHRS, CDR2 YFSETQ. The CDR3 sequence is CASSLPTSGSTDTQYF. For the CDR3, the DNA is TGCGCCAGCAGCTTGCCGACTAGCGGGAGCACAGATACGCAGTATTTT.

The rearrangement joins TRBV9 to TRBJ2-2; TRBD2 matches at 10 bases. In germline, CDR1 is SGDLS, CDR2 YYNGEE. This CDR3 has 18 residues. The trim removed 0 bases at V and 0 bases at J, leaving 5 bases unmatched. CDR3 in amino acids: CASSVATSGASNTGELFF. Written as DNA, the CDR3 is TGTGCCAGCAGCGTAGCAACTAGCGGGGCATCGAACACCGGGGAGCTGTTTTTT.

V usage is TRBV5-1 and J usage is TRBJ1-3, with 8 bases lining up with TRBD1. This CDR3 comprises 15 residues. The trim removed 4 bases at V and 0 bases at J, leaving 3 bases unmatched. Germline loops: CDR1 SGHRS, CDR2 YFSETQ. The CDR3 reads CASSLTGASGNTIYF. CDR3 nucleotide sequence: TGCGCCAGCAGCCTGACAGGGGCCTCTGGAAACACCATATATTTT.

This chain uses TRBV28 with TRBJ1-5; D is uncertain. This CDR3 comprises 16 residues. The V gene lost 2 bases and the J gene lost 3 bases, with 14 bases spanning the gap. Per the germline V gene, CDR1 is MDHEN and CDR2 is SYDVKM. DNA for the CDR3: TGTGCCAGCAGTTTAGAGACGGGTGCGGACAATCAGCCCCAGCATTTT. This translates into CASSLETGADNQPQHF.

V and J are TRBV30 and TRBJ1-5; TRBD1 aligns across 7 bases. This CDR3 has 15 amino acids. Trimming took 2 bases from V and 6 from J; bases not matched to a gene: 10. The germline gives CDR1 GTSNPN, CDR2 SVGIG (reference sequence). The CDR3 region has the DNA TGTGCCTGGAGTACATTAGGGGGCGCAGGTCAGCCCCAGCATTTT. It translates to CAWSTLGGAGQPQHF. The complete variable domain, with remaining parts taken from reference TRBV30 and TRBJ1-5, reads SQTIHQWPATLVQPVGSPLSLECTVEGTSNPNLYWYRQAAGRGLQLLFYSVGIGQISSEVPQNLSASRPQDRQFILSSKKLLLSDSGFYLCAWSTLGGAGQPQHFGDGTRLSIL.